These T cell receptor beta chains were read from a single sample in a study of T cells in Graves' hyperthyroidism and ophthalmopathy. MiXCR, run by TCRdb on the multiplex PCR reads, gives a single entry per CDR3 protein. The sample lists 600,000 to 650,000 distinct CDR3 sequences; less than 25% were seen once. The sequencing sample was made of blood. The source of these receptors is a man aged 25 to 40 with Graves' ophthalmopathy. CDR3s include the opening cysteine and the closing phenylalanine or tryptophan. Each record gives: CDR3 DNA, CDR3 protein, clone size, D gene, J gene, V gene. D genes are given only for firm matches. Expanded clones are given a class, and other clones once, few, many or no size at all.

CDR3nt: TGCGCCAGCAGCCACCTAAGATCAGATCTAGCGGGATCCAATGAGCAGTTCTTC
CDR3aa: CASSHLRSDLAGSNEQFF
abundance: few
d_gene: TRBD2
j_gene: TRBJ2-1
v_gene: TRBV4-1

CDR3nt: TGTGCCTGGAGTGACAGACGCTGGTACCAAGAGACCCAGTACTTC
CDR3aa: CAWSDRRWYQETQYF
abundance: NA
d_gene: NA
j_gene: TRBJ2-5
v_gene: TRBV30

CDR3nt: TGTGCCAGCAGTGCTGAGAGCGGGATTTTAGGCTATGGCTACACCTTC
CDR3aa: CASSAESGILGYGYTF
abundance: many
d_gene: NA
j_gene: TRBJ1-2
v_gene: TRBV6-1

CDR3nt: TGTGCCAGCAGTCACGACAGGGGTGGCGGGGAGCTGTTTTTT
CDR3aa: CASSHDRGGGELFF
abundance: few
d_gene: TRBD1
j_gene: TRBJ2-2
v_gene: TRBV27

CDR3nt: TGTGCCAGCAGTGATATGGGGACAAACACAGATACGCAGTATTTT
CDR3aa: CASSDMGTNTDTQYF
abundance: few
d_gene: NA
j_gene: TRBJ2-3
v_gene: TRBV6-2/TRBV6-3

CDR3nt: TGCAGTGCTGCGAGACCCGGGACTAGCGGGAGAGCCGAGCAGTACTTC
CDR3aa: CSAARPGTSGRAEQYF
abundance: NA
d_gene: TRBD2
j_gene: TRBJ2-7
v_gene: TRBV20-1

CDR3nt: TGCAGCGTTGAGGATGGCTTGGGGGAGACCCAGTACTTC
CDR3aa: CSVEDGLGETQYF
abundance: NA
d_gene: NA
j_gene: TRBJ2-5
v_gene: TRBV29-1

CDR3nt: TGTGCCAGCAGCCCCCGAATGGTCGGGGGGCGAGATGAAAAACTGTTTTTT
CDR3aa: CASSPRMVGGRDEKLFF
abundance: few
d_gene: NA
j_gene: TRBJ1-4
v_gene: TRBV3-1

CDR3nt: TGTGCCACCTCTTCTTCCGGGTTTGTTCAGTACTTC
CDR3aa: CATSSSGFVQYF
abundance: NA
d_gene: NA
j_gene: TRBJ2-4
v_gene: TRBV24-1

CDR3nt: TGTGCCAGCAGTTTTGGAGACAGGGAGGTTCTAGGTGGCTACACCTTC
CDR3aa: CASSFGDREVLGGYTF
abundance: many
d_gene: TRBD1
j_gene: TRBJ1-2
v_gene: TRBV28

CDR3nt: TGTGCCAGCAGTCCGGGGGGAGGTGGGAACACTGAAGCTTTCTTT
CDR3aa: CASSPGGGGNTEAFF
abundance: many
d_gene: NA
j_gene: TRBJ1-1
v_gene: TRBV6-1

CDR3nt: TGTGCCAGCTTCGGAGGGGCGTCCTACGAGCAGTACTTC
CDR3aa: CASFGGASYEQYF
abundance: many
d_gene: NA
j_gene: TRBJ2-7
v_gene: TRBV28

CDR3nt: TGTGCCTGGAGGCCCCCTAGCGTGGATACGCAGTATTTT
CDR3aa: CAWRPPSVDTQYF
abundance: many
d_gene: NA
j_gene: TRBJ2-3
v_gene: TRBV30

CDR3nt: TGTGCCAGCAGTTTATATCAGGGTTCCGGGGAGCTGTTTTTT
CDR3aa: CASSLYQGSGELFF
abundance: NA
d_gene: NA
j_gene: TRBJ2-2
v_gene: TRBV27

CDR3nt: TGTGCCAGCAGCCTTCCTAGCGGGAGGCGGGTGACCCAGTACTTC
CDR3aa: CASSLPSGRRVTQYF
abundance: few
d_gene: TRBD2
j_gene: TRBJ2-5
v_gene: TRBV7-2

CDR3nt: TGTGCAGGCTCCCGGGACCGGCCCTATGGCTACACCTTC
CDR3aa: CAGSRDRPYGYTF
abundance: many
d_gene: NA
j_gene: TRBJ1-2
v_gene: TRBV30

CDR3nt: TGTGCCAGCAGTTCCCTTTGGACTAGCGGGATCACGAACACCGGGGAGCTGTTTTTT
CDR3aa: CASSSLWTSGITNTGELFF
abundance: many
d_gene: TRBD2
j_gene: TRBJ2-2
v_gene: TRBV28

CDR3nt: TGTGCCAGCAGCCGGGTGCCGGGGGCGGTCACCGGGGAGCTGTTTTTT
CDR3aa: CASSRVPGAVTGELFF
abundance: many
d_gene: NA
j_gene: TRBJ2-2
v_gene: TRBV11-2

CDR3nt: TGTGCCAGCAGCTTGCGCGCTGGTTTGGTTGAGCAGTTCTTC
CDR3aa: CASSLRAGLVEQFF
abundance: few
d_gene: NA
j_gene: TRBJ2-1
v_gene: TRBV5-8

CDR3nt: TGTGCCGGGGGGGCAGTCTCGACAGATACGCAGTATTTT
CDR3aa: CAGGAVSTDTQYF
abundance: few
d_gene: NA
j_gene: TRBJ2-3
v_gene: TRBV13

CDR3nt: TGCGCCAGCAGCCCGGGGACAGCCTGGGACTATGGCTACACCTTC
CDR3aa: CASSPGTAWDYGYTF
abundance: NA
d_gene: TRBD1
j_gene: TRBJ1-2
v_gene: TRBV5-1

CDR3nt: TGCGCCAGCAGCCAAGAATGGTCGGCATTTTCTAACTATGGCTACACCTTC
CDR3aa: CASSQEWSAFSNYGYTF
abundance: NA
d_gene: NA
j_gene: TRBJ1-2
v_gene: TRBV4-1

CDR3nt: TGTGCCAGCAGTTACCGGGGATACTACGAGCAGTACTTC
CDR3aa: CASSYRGYYEQYF
abundance: few
d_gene: NA
j_gene: TRBJ2-7
v_gene: TRBV6-5

CDR3nt: TGTGCCAGCAAAACTCCCGAGGGGGCTTACGGCTACACCTTC
CDR3aa: CASKTPEGAYGYTF
abundance: many
d_gene: TRBD1
j_gene: TRBJ1-2
v_gene: TRBV28

CDR3nt: TGTGCCAGCGACGGGGGCCCGGAGCAGTTCTTC
CDR3aa: CASDGGPEQFF
abundance: NA
d_gene: NA
j_gene: TRBJ2-1
v_gene: TRBV7-8

CDR3nt: TGTGCCAGCAGTTTAGGGGGGGCCGGGGCCGGGGAGCTGTTTTTT
CDR3aa: CASSLGGAGAGELFF
abundance: few
d_gene: NA
j_gene: TRBJ2-2
v_gene: TRBV28

CDR3nt: TGCGCCAGCAGCGGAGGCTCCGGGGATCAGCCCCAGCATTTT
CDR3aa: CASSGGSGDQPQHF
abundance: few
d_gene: NA
j_gene: TRBJ1-5
v_gene: TRBV5-1

CDR3nt: TGTGCCAGCAGAGTCGGGACAGCCTCCTACAATGAGCAGTTCTTC
CDR3aa: CASRVGTASYNEQFF
abundance: NA
d_gene: TRBD1
j_gene: TRBJ2-1
v_gene: TRBV3-1

CDR3nt: TGCGCCAGCAGCTTGCGACAGGCCAGCTCTGGGGCCAACGTCCTGACTTTC
CDR3aa: CASSLRQASSGANVLTF
abundance: few
d_gene: NA
j_gene: TRBJ2-6
v_gene: TRBV5-1

CDR3nt: TGTGCCAGCAGCTCCCTAGCGGGGAATACTTACGAGCAGTACTTC
CDR3aa: CASSSLAGNTYEQYF
abundance: NA
d_gene: TRBD2
j_gene: TRBJ2-7
v_gene: TRBV11-2

CDR3nt: TGTGCCAGCAGTGAACACGCCAACATCATTGGGGGCCTTGTCCACTTT
CDR3aa: CASSEHANIIGGLVHF
abundance: NA
d_gene: NA
j_gene: TRBJ1-6
v_gene: TRBV6-1